Below, 7 T cell receptor beta chains from the same sample are listed, as sequenced in a study of T-cell memory formation after mild COVID-19. TCRdb reprocessed the 5' RACE reads via MiXCR and lists one record per CDR3 protein. Found here are more than 350,000 distinct CDR3 sequences, under 25% of them singletons; the top ten hold 12%. The material sequenced was PBMCs or a T cell subset sorted from them (not recorded which). The receptors shown here come from an adult woman who had mild COVID-19 (a few samples of this study predate the infection). Cell type and time point are not known.

This clonotype was counted a few times. The chain employs TRBV5-1 and TRBJ1-2; D is undetermined. This CDR3 has 13 amino acids. CDR1 is SGHRS, CDR2 YFSETQ, per germline. The ends were cut back, 4 bases at V and 8 bases at J, with 15 bases in the middle. The CDR3 here is CASSASGPRGYTF. The CDR3 nucleotides read TGCGCCAGCAGCGCCTCCGGGCCGCGGGGCTACACCTTC. The full variable domain, its missing parts supplied by reference TRBV5-1 and TRBJ1-2, is KAGVTQTPRYLIKTRGQQVTLSCSPISGHRSVSWYQQTPGQGLQFLFEYFSETQRNKGNFPGRFSGRQFSNSRSEMNVSTLELGDSALYLCASSASGPRGYTFGSGTRLTVV.

The V call is TRBV7-9, the J call TRBJ2-6; 7 positions agree with TRBD1. Germline V gene sequence: CDR1 SEHNR, CDR2 FQNEAQ (reference sequence). V was clipped by 5 bases and J by 6 bases; unmatched bases: 7. The CDR3 length is 15 residues. The CDR3 DNA reads as TGTGCCAGCAGCCCCTGGGACAGTTCGGCCAACGTCCTGACTTTC. Protein sequence: CASSPWDSSANVLTF.

The sample holds a few counts of this clonotype. The chain couples TRBV7-2 to TRBJ2-2, with D possibly TRBD2 on 7 matching bases. CDR3 length: 15 amino acids. Germline lookup yields CDR1 SGHTA and CDR2 FQGNSA. V lost 4 bases to trimming and J lost 6 bases, with 15 bases between them. CDR3 sequence reads: CASSSGGGVAGELFF. The CDR3 DNA is TGTGCCAGCAGCTCCGGAGGGGGGGTTGCCGGGGAGCTGTTTTTT.

The J gene is TRBJ2-4, the V gene TRBV20-1, with a possible D match to TRBD2 (7 bases). Per the germline V gene, CDR1 is DFQATT and CDR2 is SNEGSKA (reference sequence). The V and J ends lost 7 bases and 0 bases respectively, with 10 bases between them. This CDR3 spans 13 amino acids. CDR3 DNA sequence: TGCAGTGGGGAGGGGGTAGCCAAAAACATTCAGTACTTC. This codes for CSGEGVAKNIQYF.

This clonotype appeared many times. The V and J genes are TRBV7-3 and TRBJ2-2; D remains ambiguous. CDR1 SGHTA and CDR2 FQGTGA come from the germline V gene. The ends were cut back, 5 bases at V and 3 bases at J, with 10 bases in the middle. The CDR3 is 14 amino acids. The CDR3 is CASSHSRDTGELFF. The CDR3 nucleotides read TGTGCCAGCAGCCACTCCCGGGACACCGGGGAGCTGTTTTTT.

The V and J genes are TRBV6-2 or TRBV6-3 and TRBJ2-2; 11 bases are a match to TRBD2. Losses at the gene ends were 0 bases for V and 4 bases for J; bases not matched to a gene: 13. The length of the CDR3 is 20 residues. CDR1 and CDR2 from the germline V gene are MNHEY and SVGEGT. CDR3 sequence reads: CASSYSQLLLAGGVTGELFF. The CDR3 coding sequence is TGTGCCAGCAGTTACTCTCAGCTCCTTCTAGCGGGAGGTGTCACCGGGGAGCTGTTTTTT.

J is TRBJ2-1 and V is TRBV5-1, with 14 bases that match TRBD2. CDR1 and CDR2 (germline): SGHRS, YFSETQ. V shed 4 bases and J 10 bases; nucleotides not matched to a gene: 7. CDR3 length: 15 residues. DNA for the CDR3: TGCGCCAGCAGCGGCCCGGGACTAGCGGGAGACGAGCAGTTCTTC. It encodes CASSGPGLAGDEQFF.